The T cell receptor (beta chain) described here comes from a study of blood T cell repertoires in COVID-19. CDR1 is SGHNT and CDR2 is YENEEA in the germline V gene. The CDR3 totals 13 residues. V lost 5 bases and J 7 bases, leaving 11 bases between the germline ends. Methods used by the authors: Using reference gene primer amplification, nucleated cell counts were estimated. The data were produced by immunoSEQ multiplex PCR, yet TCRdb's version contains in-frame clones alone and is incomplete. That table furnishes V, J and clone size, whereas the DNA furnished D and trimming. The table includes about 78,000 clones, approximately 89% detected once.

This TCR came from a man in his forties or fifties with active or convalescent COVID-19. The sample consisted of peripheral blood. This chain uses TRBV11-3 with TRBJ2-2, with D possibly being TRBD2 (5 bases). In nucleotides, the CDR3 is TGTGCCAGCAGCCCGGTAGGAGGCGGGGAGCTGTTTTTT. It encodes CASSPVGGGELFF.